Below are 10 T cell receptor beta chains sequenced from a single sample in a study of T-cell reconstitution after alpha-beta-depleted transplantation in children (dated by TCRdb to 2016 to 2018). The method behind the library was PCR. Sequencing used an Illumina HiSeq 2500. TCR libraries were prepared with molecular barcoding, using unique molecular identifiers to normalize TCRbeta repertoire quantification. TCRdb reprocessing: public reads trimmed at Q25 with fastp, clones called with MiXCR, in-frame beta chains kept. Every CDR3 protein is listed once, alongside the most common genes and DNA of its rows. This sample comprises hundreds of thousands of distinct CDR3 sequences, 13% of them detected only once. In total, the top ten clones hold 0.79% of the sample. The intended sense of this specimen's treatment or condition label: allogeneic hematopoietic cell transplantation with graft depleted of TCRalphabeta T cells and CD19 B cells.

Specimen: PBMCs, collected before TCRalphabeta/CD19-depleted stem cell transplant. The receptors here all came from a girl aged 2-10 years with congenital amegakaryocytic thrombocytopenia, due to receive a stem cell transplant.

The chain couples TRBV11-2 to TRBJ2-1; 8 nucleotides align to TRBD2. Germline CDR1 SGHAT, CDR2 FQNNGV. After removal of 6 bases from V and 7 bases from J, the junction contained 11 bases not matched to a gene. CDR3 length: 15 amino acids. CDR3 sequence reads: CASSTAGLGLNEQFF. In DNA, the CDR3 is TGTGCCAGCAGTACCGCGGGACTAGGGCTAAATGAGCAGTTCTTC.

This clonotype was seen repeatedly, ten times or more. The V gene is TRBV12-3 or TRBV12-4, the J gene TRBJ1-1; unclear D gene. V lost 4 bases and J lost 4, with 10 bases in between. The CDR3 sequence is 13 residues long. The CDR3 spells CASSSGRATEAFF. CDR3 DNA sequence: TGTGCCAGCAGTTCTGGAAGGGCCACTGAAGCTTTCTTT.

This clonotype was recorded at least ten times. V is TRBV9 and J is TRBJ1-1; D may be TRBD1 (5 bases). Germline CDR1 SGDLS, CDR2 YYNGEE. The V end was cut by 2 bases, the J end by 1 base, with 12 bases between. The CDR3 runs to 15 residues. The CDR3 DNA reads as TGTGCCAGCAGCGTCCTCCGTGGGGGGAACACTGAAGCTTTCTTT. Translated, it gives CASSVLRGGNTEAFF.

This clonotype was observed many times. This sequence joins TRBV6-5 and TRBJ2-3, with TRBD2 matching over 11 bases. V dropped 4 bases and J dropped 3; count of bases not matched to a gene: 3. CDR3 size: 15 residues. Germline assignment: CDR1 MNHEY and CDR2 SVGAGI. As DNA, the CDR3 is TGTGCCAGCAGTTTAAGGACTAGCGGGACAGATACGCAGTATTTT. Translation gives CASSLRTSGTDTQYF.

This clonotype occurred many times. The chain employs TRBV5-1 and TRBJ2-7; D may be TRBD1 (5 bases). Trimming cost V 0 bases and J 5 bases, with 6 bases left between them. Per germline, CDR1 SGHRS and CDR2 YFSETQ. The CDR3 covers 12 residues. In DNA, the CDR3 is TGCGCCAGCAGCTTGGAAGGGGACGAGCAGTACTTC. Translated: CASSLEGDEQYF.

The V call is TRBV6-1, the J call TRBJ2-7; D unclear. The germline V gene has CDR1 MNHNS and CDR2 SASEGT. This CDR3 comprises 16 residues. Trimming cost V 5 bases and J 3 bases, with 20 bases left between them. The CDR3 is CASSPSLPVVFYEQYF. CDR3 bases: TGTGCCAGCAGTCCCTCTCTACCAGTCGTCTTCTACGAGCAGTACTTC.

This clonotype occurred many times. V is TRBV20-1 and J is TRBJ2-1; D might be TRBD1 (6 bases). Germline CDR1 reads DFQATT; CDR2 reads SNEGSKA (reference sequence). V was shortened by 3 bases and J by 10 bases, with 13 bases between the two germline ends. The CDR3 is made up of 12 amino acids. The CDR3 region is CSARPGVLEQFF. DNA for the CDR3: TGCAGTGCTAGGCCAGGGGTATTAGAGCAGTTCTTC.

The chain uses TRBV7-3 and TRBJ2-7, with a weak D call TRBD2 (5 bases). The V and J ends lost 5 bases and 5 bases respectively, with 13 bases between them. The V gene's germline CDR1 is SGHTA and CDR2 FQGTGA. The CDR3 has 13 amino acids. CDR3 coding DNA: TGTGCCAGCAGCGTTACTAGTGCCCACGAGCAGTACTTC. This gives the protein CASSVTSAHEQYF. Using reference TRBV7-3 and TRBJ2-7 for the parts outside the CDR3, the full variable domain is GAGVSQTPSNKVTEKGKYVELRCDPISGHTALYWYRQSLGQGPEFLIYFQGTGAADDSGLPNDRFFAVRPEGSVSTLKIQRTERGDSAVYLCASSVTSAHEQYFGPGTRLTVT.

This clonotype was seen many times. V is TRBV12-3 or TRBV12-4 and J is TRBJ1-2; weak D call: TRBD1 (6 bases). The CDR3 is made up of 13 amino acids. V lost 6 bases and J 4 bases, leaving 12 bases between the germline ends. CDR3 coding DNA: TGTGCCAGCAGCCGGGGGCGCAGCTATGGCTACACCTTC. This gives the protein CASSRGRSYGYTF.

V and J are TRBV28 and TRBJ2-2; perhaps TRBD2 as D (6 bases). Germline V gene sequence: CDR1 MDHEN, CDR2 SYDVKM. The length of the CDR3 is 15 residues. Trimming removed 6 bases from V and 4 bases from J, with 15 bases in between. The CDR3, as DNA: TGTGCCAGCAGCCCAATGGGACTTCTCACCGGGGAGCTGTTTTTT. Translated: CASSPMGLLTGELFF.